The present TCR beta chain was sequenced within a study of cytomegalovirus exposure and HLA in healthy donors. Whole-study results and caveats: 87-base-pair reads could not separate some V segments, including TRBV6-2 and TRBV6-3. Several of the most significant clusters appeared linked to common viral pathogens, based on a later analysis. For most subjects, TCR beta sequences were reported to predict HLA-A and HLA-B alleles with accuracy. CMV serostatus stood as the only immune exposure information on hand.

PCR used 60 Vbeta primers and 13 Jbeta primers. Sequencing was performed with immunoSEQ multiplex PCR; in TCRdb, only in-frame clones are kept and a portion is missing. The top ten clones hold around 1.7% of a sample with under 250,000 clones, more than 65% of them seen once. Trimming removed 0 bases at V and 5 bases at J, with 12 bases between. Looked up from germline, CDR1 is MRHNA and CDR2 is SNTAGT. There are 15 residues in the CDR3. Details on this clone: Its specificity is unknown.

The V and J genes are TRBV6-4 and TRBJ2-3; possibly TRBD2 for D (6 bases). Material: PBMCs. The sequence was obtained from a man aged 45-65 years in good health and CMV-seronegative. CDR3 DNA sequence: TGTGCCAGCAGTGACTCGGCCGGGAGAGGAGATACGCAGTATTTT. This translates into CASSDSAGRGDTQYF.